These 2 T cell receptor beta chains were all obtained from the same sample, sequenced in a study of cytomegalovirus exposure and HLA in healthy donors. Amplification used 60 Vbeta primers and 13 Jbeta primers. Clones were sequenced by immunoSEQ multiplex PCR, and TCRdb holds only the in-frame ones, with some missing. Counted here are around 100,000 clones, roughly 70% occurring once; the ten biggest clones make up around 10%. The sequencing sample was made of PBMCs. Source of these receptors: a man aged 30 to 45 in good health and CMV-seropositive.

The V call is TRBV6-6, the J call TRBJ1-3; D may be TRBD1 (5 bases). Trimming removed 6 bases at V and 0 bases at J, with 6 bases between. The CDR3 spans 13 residues. In germline, CDR1 is MNHNY, CDR2 SVGAGI (reference sequence). CDR3 in DNA: TGTGCCAGCAGCGACAGCTCTGGAAACACCATATATTTT. Residues: CASSDSSGNTIYF.

The J gene is TRBJ2-3, the V gene TRBV6-5; perhaps TRBD1 as D (6 bases). The CDR3 contains 13 residues. Germline V gene data show CDR1 as MNHEY and CDR2 as SVGAGI. Deletions cut 2 bases from V and 6 bases from J, with 9 bases between. Here the CDR3 reads CASSYLGADTQYF. The CDR3 DNA reads TGTGCCAGCAGTTACCTGGGGGCGGATACGCAGTATTTT.